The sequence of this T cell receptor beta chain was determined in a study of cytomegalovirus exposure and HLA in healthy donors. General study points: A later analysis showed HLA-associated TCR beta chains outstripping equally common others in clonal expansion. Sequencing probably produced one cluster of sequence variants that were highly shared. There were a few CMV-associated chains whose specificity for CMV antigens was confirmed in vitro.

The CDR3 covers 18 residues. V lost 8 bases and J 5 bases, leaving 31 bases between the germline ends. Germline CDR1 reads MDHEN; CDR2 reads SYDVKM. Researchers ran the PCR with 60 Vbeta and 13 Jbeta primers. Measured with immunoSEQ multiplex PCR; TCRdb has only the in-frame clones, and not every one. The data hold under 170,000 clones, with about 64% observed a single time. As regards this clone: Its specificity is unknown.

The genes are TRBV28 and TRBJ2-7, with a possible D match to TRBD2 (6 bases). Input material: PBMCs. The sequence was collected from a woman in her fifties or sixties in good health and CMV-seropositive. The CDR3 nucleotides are TGTGCCAGCGGCTTCAGCCCCAATGGACGGGAGCGCCAACACGAGCAGTACTTC. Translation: CASGFSPNGRERQHEQYF.